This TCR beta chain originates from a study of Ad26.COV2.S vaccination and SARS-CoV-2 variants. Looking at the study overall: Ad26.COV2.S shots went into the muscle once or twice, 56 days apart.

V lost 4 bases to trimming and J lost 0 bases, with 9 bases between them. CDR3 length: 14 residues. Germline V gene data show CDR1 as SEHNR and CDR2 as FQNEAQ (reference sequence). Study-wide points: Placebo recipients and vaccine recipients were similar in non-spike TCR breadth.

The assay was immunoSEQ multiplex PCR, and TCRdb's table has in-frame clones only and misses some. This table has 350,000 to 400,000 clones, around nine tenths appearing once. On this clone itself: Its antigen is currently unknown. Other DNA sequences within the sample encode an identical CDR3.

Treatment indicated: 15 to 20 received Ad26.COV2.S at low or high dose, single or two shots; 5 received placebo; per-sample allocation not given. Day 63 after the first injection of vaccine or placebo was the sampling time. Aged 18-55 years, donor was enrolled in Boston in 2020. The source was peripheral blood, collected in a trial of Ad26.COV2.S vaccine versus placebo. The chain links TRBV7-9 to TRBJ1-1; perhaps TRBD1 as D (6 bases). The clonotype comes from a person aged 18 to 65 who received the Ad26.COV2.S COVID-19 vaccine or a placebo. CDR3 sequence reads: CASSSRTVNTEAFF. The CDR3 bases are TGTGCCAGCAGCTCCCGGACAGTGAACACTGAAGCTTTCTTT.